This record looks at one T cell receptor (beta chain) sequence and its context. What it recognizes is unknown. Limited-stage small-cell lung cancer patients underwent surgery between the late 2000s and the early 2020s. Selected regions were macrodissected and expected to yield at least 150 ng DNA. This CDR3 region has 13 residues. V lost 1 base, J lost 5 bases, and 7 bases lay in between. From germline, CDR1 is SEHNR and CDR2 FQNEAQ (reference sequence). This specimen comes from a study of T cells and copy number aberrations in small-cell lung cancer. Data came from immunoSEQ multiplex PCR; TCRdb stores just in-frame clones and leaves some out. There are 450 to 700 clones in the sample; over 65% occur only once, and under 9.5% lies in the top ten. Study-level results: All specimens were formalin-fixed paraffin-embedded tissue, which is known to introduce sequencing artifacts. Adjacent lung showed higher T-cell richness and clonality than tumors; density difference nonsignificant.

The rearrangement links TRBV7-9 to TRBJ2-3, with no clear D. The source of this sequence is a man in his sixties with small cell lung cancer. The source material was tumor tissue. The CDR3 DNA reads as TGTGCCAGCAGCTTAGGTGGCTTAGATACGCAGTATTTT. Its protein is CASSLGGLDTQYF.